This T cell receptor (beta chain) was captured in a study of blood T cell repertoires in COVID-19. Libraries were prepared by immunoSEQ multiplex PCR; TCRdb keeps only in-frame clonotypes and omits some of them. The sample shows some 150,000 clones, about 79% of them seen only once. Sequences were obtained from PBMCs or T cells enriched from blood (not recorded which). The sequence derives from a middle-aged man who had recovered from COVID-19.

CDR3 sequence (DNA): TGTGCCAGCAGACGACTAGCCTACAATGAGCAGTTCTTC. This gives the protein CASRRLAYNEQFF. The rearrangement uses TRBV7-2 and TRBJ2-1; perhaps TRBD2 as D (6 bases). The CDR3 runs 13 residues. The V gene's germline CDR1 is SGHTA and CDR2 FQGNSA. The V and J ends lost 6 bases and 2 bases respectively, with 8 bases between them. Full variable domain (rest looked up from reference TRBV7-2 and TRBJ2-1): GAGVSQSPSNKVTEKGKDVELRCDPISGHTALYWYRQSLGQGLEFLIYFQGNSAPDKSGLPSDRFSAERTGGSVSTLTIQRTQQEDSAVYLCASRRLAYNEQFFGPGTRLTVL.